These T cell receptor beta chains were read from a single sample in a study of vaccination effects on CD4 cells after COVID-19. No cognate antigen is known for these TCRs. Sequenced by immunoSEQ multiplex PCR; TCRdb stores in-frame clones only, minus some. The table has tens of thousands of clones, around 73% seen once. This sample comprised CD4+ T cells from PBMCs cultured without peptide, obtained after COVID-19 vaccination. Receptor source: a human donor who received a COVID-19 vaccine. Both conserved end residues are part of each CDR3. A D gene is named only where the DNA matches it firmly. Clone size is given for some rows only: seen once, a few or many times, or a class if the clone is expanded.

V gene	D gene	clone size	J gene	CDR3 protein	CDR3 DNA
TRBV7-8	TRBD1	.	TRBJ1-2	CASSVGQGAYGYTF	TGTGCCAGCAGCGTCGGACAGGGGGCTTATGGCTACACCTTC
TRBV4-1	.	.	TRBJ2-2	CASSQDWTSGTGELFF	TGCGCCAGCAGCCAAGACTGGACCTCGGGGACCGGGGAGCTGTTTTTT
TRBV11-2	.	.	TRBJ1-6	CASSLGAGLPSPLHF	TGTGCCAGCAGCTTAGGGGCAGGGCTTCCATCACCCCTCCACTTT
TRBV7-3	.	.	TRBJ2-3	CASSLQGGDTQYF	TGTGCCAGCAGCTTACAGGGCGGAGATACGCAGTATTTT
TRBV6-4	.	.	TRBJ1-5	CASSDSQPQHF	TGTGCCAGCAGTGACAGTCAGCCCCAGCATTTT
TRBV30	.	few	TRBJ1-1	CAWSVRRLNTEAFF	TGTGCCTGGAGTGTACGACGGCTGAACACTGAAGCTTTCTTT
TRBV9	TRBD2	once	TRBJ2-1	CASSVSGGYNEQFF	TGTGCCAGCAGCGTTAGCGGGGGGTACAATGAGCAGTTCTTC
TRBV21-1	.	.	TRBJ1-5	CASSKGGQWGSNQPQHF	TGTGCCAGCAGCAAAGGCGGACAGTGGGGAAGCAATCAGCCCCAGCATTTT
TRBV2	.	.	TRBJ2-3	CASSGQTDTQYF	TGTGCCAGCAGTGGACAGACGGATACGCAGTATTTT
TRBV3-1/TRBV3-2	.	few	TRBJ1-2	CASSQAGQNYGYTF	TGTGCCAGCAGCCAAGCCGGACAGAACTATGGCTACACCTTC
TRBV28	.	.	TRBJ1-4	CASSLDSGSEKLFF	TGTGCCAGCAGTTTGGACAGCGGGAGTGAAAAACTGTTTTTT
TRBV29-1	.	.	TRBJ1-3	CSVGRGTGNTIYF	TGCAGCGTTGGTAGAGGCACTGGAAACACCATATATTTT
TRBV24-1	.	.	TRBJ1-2	CATRRCRYGYTF	TGTGCCACCAGGCGGTGTCGCTATGGCTACACCTTC
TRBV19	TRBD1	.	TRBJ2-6	CASSIGTGQYGANVLTF	TGTGCCAGTAGTATCGGGACAGGTCAGTACGGGGCCAACGTCCTGACTTTC
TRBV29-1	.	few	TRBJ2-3	CSVSGFRGLGTDTQYF	TGCAGCGTTTCCGGATTCCGGGGGTTGGGCACAGATACGCAGTATTTT
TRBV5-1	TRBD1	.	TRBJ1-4	CASSNGGTGNEKLFF	TGCGCCAGCAGCAACGGAGGGACAGGGAATGAAAAACTGTTTTTT
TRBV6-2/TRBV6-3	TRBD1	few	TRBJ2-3	CASSDGPQGTDTQYF	TGTGCCAGCAGCGACGGCCCACAGGGGACAGATACGCAGTATTTT
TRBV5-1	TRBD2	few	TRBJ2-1	CASSLEPTSGGYNEQFF	TGCGCCAGCAGCTTGGAACCCACTAGCGGGGGGTACAATGAGCAGTTCTTC
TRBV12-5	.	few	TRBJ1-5	CASGLVNDRSGNQPQHF	TGTGCTAGTGGTTTGGTAAATGACAGGTCGGGCAATCAGCCCCAGCATTTT
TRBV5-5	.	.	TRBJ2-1	CASSQGDTNEQFF	TGTGCCAGCAGCCAAGGGGACACCAATGAGCAGTTCTTC
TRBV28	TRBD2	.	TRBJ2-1	CASSSTGGGDNYEQFF	TGTGCCAGCAGTTCCACGGGCGGGGGAGATAACTATGAGCAGTTCTTC
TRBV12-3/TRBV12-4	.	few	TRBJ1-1	CASRLDLNTEAFF	TGTGCCAGCAGACTTGACCTGAACACTGAAGCTTTCTTT
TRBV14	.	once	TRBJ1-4	CASSWGPEKLFF	TGTGCCAGCAGTTGGGGCCCTGAAAAACTGTTTTTT
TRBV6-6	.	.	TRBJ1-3	CASSYGNTIYF	TGTGCCAGCAGTTACGGAAACACCATATATTTT
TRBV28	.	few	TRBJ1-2	CASGTLYGYTF	TGTGCCAGCGGGACACTCTATGGCTACACCTTC
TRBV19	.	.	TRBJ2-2	CASTGTRNGELFF	TGTGCCAGTACCGGGACACGGAACGGGGAGCTGTTTTTT
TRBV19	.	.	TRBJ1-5	CASSIFGAVNQPQHF	TGTGCCAGTAGTATCTTCGGGGCAGTCAATCAGCCCCAGCATTTT
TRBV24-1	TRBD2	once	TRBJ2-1	CATTTSGGVGQFF	TGTGCCACCACTACTAGCGGGGGGGTAGGGCAGTTCTTC
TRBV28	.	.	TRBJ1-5	CASSFLDSNQPQHF	TGTGCCAGCAGTTTTTTGGATAGCAATCAGCCCCAGCATTTT
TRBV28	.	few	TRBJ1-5	CASSRGGQFNQPQHF	TGTGCCAGCAGTCGAGGAGGCCAGTTTAATCAGCCCCAGCATTTT
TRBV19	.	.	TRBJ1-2	CASSIDLPPGFGGYTF	TGTGCCAGTAGTATAGATCTCCCCCCAGGGTTCGGTGGCTACACCTTC
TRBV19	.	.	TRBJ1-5	CASMTRVGGQPQHF	TGTGCCAGTATGACTAGAGTGGGGGGTCAGCCCCAGCATTTT
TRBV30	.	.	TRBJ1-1	CAWTRGGRTEAFF	TGTGCCTGGACCCGGGGGGGAAGGACTGAAGCTTTCTTT
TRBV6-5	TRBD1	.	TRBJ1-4	CASSYSRDRTNEKLFF	TGTGCCAGCAGTTACTCCCGGGACAGAACTAATGAAAAACTGTTTTTT
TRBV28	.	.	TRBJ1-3	CASSFLGNTIYF	TGTGCCAGCAGTTTCCTAGGAAACACCATATATTTT
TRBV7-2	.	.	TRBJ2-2	CASSSRQFANTGELFF	TGTGCCAGCAGCTCGAGACAGTTTGCGAACACCGGGGAGCTGTTTTTT
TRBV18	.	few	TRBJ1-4	CASSPLGFTTNEKLFF	TGTGCCAGCTCACCATTGGGATTTACAACTAATGAAAAACTGTTTTTT
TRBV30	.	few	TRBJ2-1	CAWSDNTYNEQFF	TGTGCCTGGAGTGATAACACCTACAATGAGCAGTTCTTC
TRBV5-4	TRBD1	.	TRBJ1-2	CASRRDSHGYTF	TGTGCCAGCAGGCGGGACAGCCATGGCTACACCTTC
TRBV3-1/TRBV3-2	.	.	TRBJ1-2	CASSQLGGRNYGYTF	TGTGCCAGCAGCCAGCTAGGCGGCAGGAACTATGGCTACACCTTC
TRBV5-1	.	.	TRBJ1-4	CASTDEKLFF	TGCGCCAGCACGGATGAAAAACTGTTTTTT
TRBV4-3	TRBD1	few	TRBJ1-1	CASSQETGPNTEAFF	TGCGCCAGCAGCCAAGAGACAGGGCCGAACACTGAAGCTTTCTTT